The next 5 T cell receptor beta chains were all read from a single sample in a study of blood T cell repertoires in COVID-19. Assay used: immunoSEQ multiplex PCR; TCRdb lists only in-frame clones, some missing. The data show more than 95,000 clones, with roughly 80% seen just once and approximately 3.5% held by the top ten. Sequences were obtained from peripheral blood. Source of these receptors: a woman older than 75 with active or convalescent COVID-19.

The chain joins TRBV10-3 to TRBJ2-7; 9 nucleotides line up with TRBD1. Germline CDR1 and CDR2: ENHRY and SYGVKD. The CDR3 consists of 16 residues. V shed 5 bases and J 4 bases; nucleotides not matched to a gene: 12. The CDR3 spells CAISKQSGTGRYEQYF. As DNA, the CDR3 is TGTGCCATCAGTAAGCAATCCGGGACAGGGAGGTACGAGCAGTACTTC.

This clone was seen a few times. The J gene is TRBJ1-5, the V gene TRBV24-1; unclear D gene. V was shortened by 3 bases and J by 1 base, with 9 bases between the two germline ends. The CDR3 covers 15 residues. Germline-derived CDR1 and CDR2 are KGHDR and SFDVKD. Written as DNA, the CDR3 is TGTGCCACCAGTGATCTCCGCAGGAGCAATCAGCCCCAGCATTTT. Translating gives CATSDLRRSNQPQHF.

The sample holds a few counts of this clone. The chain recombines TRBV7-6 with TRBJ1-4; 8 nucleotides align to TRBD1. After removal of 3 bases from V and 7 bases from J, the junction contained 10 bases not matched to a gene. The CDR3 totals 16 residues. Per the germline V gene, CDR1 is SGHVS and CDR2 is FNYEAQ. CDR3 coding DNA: TGTGCCAGCAGCTTGGGGTCTGGGCAGGGGGCTGAAAAACTGTTTTTT. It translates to CASSLGSGQGAEKLFF.

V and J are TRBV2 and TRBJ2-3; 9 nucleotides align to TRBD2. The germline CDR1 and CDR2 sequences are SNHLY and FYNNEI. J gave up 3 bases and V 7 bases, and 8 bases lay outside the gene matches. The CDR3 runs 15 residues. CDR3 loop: CASMSGLAKTDTQYF. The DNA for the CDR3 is TGTGCCAGCATGTCGGGACTAGCCAAGACAGATACGCAGTATTTT.

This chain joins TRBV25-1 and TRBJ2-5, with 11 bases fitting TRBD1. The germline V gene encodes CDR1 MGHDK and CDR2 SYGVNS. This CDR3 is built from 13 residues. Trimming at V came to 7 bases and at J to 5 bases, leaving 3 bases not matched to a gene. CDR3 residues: CASTRTGGETQYF. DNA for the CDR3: TGTGCCAGCACTCGGACAGGGGGCGAGACCCAGTACTTC.